The rows below give T cell receptor beta chains drawn from one sample of a study of blood T cell repertoires in COVID-19. Profiling relied on immunoSEQ multiplex PCR, and the TCRdb table lists in-frame clones only, not all of them. The table lists 75,000 to 95,000 clones, about 83% of them singletons. Material: peripheral blood. Receptor source: a man in his sixties with acute or convalescent COVID-19. Both conserved end residues are part of each CDR3.

TRBV3-1/TRBV3-2	TRBJ1-1	CASSQDAGEWTEAFF
TRBV6-5	TRBJ1-4	CASITGGSNEKLFF
TRBV5-1	TRBJ2-7	CASSLEDRAHEQYF
TRBV6-5	TRBJ1-3	CASSLGQLGGNTIYF
TRBV30	TRBJ2-5	CAWSVNPIVETQYF
TRBV10-2	TRBJ2-7	CASSLRTGGKDEQYF
TRBV7-9	TRBJ2-5	CASSERSDIETQYF
TRBV6-6	TRBJ1-6	CASSRVGGSPLHF
TRBV15	TRBJ1-1	CATSRGGHLNTEAFF
TRBV7-2	TRBJ2-5	CASSMGGGETQYF
TRBV28	TRBJ1-6	CASSPDRDPPLHF